This TCR beta chain was found in a study of monozygotic twins with inflammatory bowel disease. There were eight separate reactions per sample in which cDNA was made. UMIs incorporating a 6-nucleotide sample barcode were appended by means of template switching. After re-calling the 5' RACE reads, TCRdb lists one entry per CDR3 protein, DNA absent. Its listing shows approximately 300,000 distinct CDR3 sequences. With respect to this clonotype: The target antigen is unknown.

Looked up from germline, CDR1 is LNHDA and CDR2 is SQIVND (reference sequence). This CDR3 is built from 14 residues. Whole-study results and caveats: Repertoire likeness was no different across concordant and discordant twins, perhaps owing to restricted power.

Sequencing was carried out using blood. The rearrangement joins TRBV19 to TRBJ2-5; TCRdb outputs TRBD1, but without DNA this stays unchecked. This TCR was sampled from a human donor with ulcerative colitis or Crohn's disease, or a healthy co-twin of an affected twin (not recorded which). The CDR3: CASSIVGGKETQYF.